This TCR beta chain was sequenced in a study of vaccination and CD4 T cells after COVID-19. V lost 10 bases and J lost 5; bases outside the gene matches: 6. Germline CDR1 reads LNHDA; CDR2 reads SQIVND (reference sequence). The CDR3 sequence is 14 residues long. Of note for this clonotype: Its antigen is as yet unknown.

Time point here: late sampling 161 to 241 days after vaccination in three convalescent patients. Treatment described: approximately 9-day PBMC culture with coronavirus spike peptide pools or control peptides (ViraFEST assay). Following culture for 10 days, CD4+ T cells were isolated by negative selection. Researchers used the Oncomine TCR Beta short-read assay to sequence DNA from cultured CD4+ T cells. MiXCR was run by TCRdb on the PCR reads, yielding one entry per CDR3 protein. The data hold about 17,000 distinct CDR3 sequences, with around 50% observed a single time. The TCR was taken from a human donor who had recovered from COVID-19. The source material was CD4+ T cells from blood, cultured in vitro, sampled about 7 months after SARS-CoV-2 vaccination. The chain couples TRBV19 to TRBJ2-2; 11 nucleotides line up with TRBD1. This CDR3 reads CATSDRGRTGELFF. DNA for the CDR3: TGTGCCACCTCGGACAGGGGGCGGACCGGGGAGCTGTTTTTT.